The 15 T cell receptor beta chains listed next were all sequenced from one sample in a study of shared clonotypes between healthy human individuals. Only in-frame clones appear in the TCRdb table, and some are missing; sequencing was by immunoSEQ multiplex PCR. The sample shows some 600,000 clones, roughly 96% of them seen only once. CD45RO negativity and positive selection for CCR7 defined naive CD8 cells, a population that excluded terminally differentiated effector memory CD45RA+ cells. Material: naive CD8+ T cells sorted from blood. The receptors were sampled from a woman aged 25 to 45 in good health.

CDR3 sequence reads: CASSLTTGTAYYEQYF. CDR3 bases: TGCGCCAGCAGCTTAACGACCGGGACAGCCTACTACGAGCAGTACTTC. The rearrangement uses TRBV5-1 and TRBJ2-7; 7 bases fit TRBD1. The CDR3 is 16 residues long. The V and J ends lost 2 bases and 3 bases, in that order; junction bases with no gene match: 11. In germline, CDR1 is SGHRS, CDR2 YFSETQ. The full variable domain, in which reference TRBV5-1 and TRBJ2-7 provide the parts outside the CDR3, is KAGVTQTPRYLIKTRGQQVTLSCSPISGHRSVSWYQQTPGQGLQFLFEYFSETQRNKGNFPGRFSGRQFSNSRSEMNVSTLELGDSALYLCASSLTTGTAYYEQYFGPGTRLTVT.

J is TRBJ2-3 and V is TRBV7-9; D possibly corresponds to TRBD1 (6 bases). This CDR3 comprises 15 residues. Germline V CDR1 and CDR2: SEHNR, FQNEAQ (reference sequence). V was cut by 3 bases and J by 5 bases, with 15 bases left in between. CDR3 residues: CASSFRVPGEDTQYF. CDR3 nucleotides: TGTGCCAGCAGCTTTAGGGTACCAGGGGAAGATACGCAGTATTTT.

V gene TRBV5-4 combines with J gene TRBJ1-2; TRBD1 matches at 7 bases. There are 14 residues in the CDR3. V was pared by 3 bases and J by 2 bases, with 4 bases of the junction left unmatched. The germline V gene encodes CDR1 SGHNT and CDR2 YYREEE (reference sequence). The CDR3 coding sequence is TGTGCCAGCAGCTGGGGACAGACGAACTATGGCTACACCTTC. Protein sequence: CASSWGQTNYGYTF.

The chain combines TRBV28 with TRBJ2-5, with TRBD2 matching over 9 bases. The ends lost 3 bases at V and 5 bases at J; junction bases unmatched: 4. CDR3 length equals 14 residues. In germline, CDR1 is MDHEN, CDR2 SYDVKM. The CDR3 loop reads CASSFDSGSETQYF. In DNA, the CDR3 is TGTGCCAGCAGTTTTGATAGCGGGAGTGAGACCCAGTACTTC.

The V gene is TRBV29-1, the J gene TRBJ1-1, with D possibly TRBD1 on 5 matching bases. The germline CDR1 and CDR2 sequences are SQVTM and ANQGSEA. V lost 3 bases, J lost 1 base, and 9 bases lay in between. The CDR3 runs 13 residues. CDR3 region: CSVDTGGNTEAFF. As DNA, the CDR3 is TGCAGCGTTGACACGGGGGGGAACACTGAAGCTTTCTTT.

This chain uses TRBV11-2 with TRBJ2-7, with D possibly being TRBD1 or TRBD2 (5 bases each). With 2 bases removed from V and 6 bases from J, the gap between germline ends came to 11 bases. The CDR3 consists of 13 residues. CDR1 SGHAT and CDR2 FQNNGV come from the germline V gene. The CDR3 DNA is TGTGCCAGCAGCTTAACTGTGAGGGGCGAGCAGTACTTC. Amino acid sequence: CASSLTVRGEQYF.

This rearrangement joins TRBV6-5 to TRBJ2-5; D may be TRBD1 or TRBD2 (5 bases each). Between the trimmed V and J ends, which lost 0 bases and 5 bases, there was a span of 16 bases. This CDR3 has 16 amino acids. Germline assignment: CDR1 MNHEY and CDR2 SVGAGI. The CDR3 region is CASSYSFGQGPETQYF. The CDR3 DNA sequence: TGTGCCAGCAGTTACTCGTTCGGCCAGGGACCGGAGACCCAGTACTTC.

The V gene is TRBV14, the J gene TRBJ2-5; perhaps TRBD2 as D (7 bases). The CDR3 runs to 17 residues. V gave up 0 bases and J gave up 4 bases, with 18 bases separating them. Per germline, CDR1 SGHDN and CDR2 FVKESK. CDR3 loop: CASSQDPLAEGGETQYF. The CDR3 nucleotides read TGTGCCAGCAGCCAAGATCCCCTAGCGGAAGGGGGAGAGACCCAGTACTTC.

The chain combines TRBV5-1 with TRBJ2-7, with 13 nucleotides matching TRBD2. This CDR3 spans 18 amino acids. Looked up from germline, CDR1 is SGHRS and CDR2 is YFSETQ. V dropped 0 bases and J dropped 3; count of bases not matched to a gene: 9. CDR3 in DNA: TGCGCCAGCAGCTTGGCGCTAGGACTAGCGGGAGAGGGCTACGAGCAGTACTTC. As protein: CASSLALGLAGEGYEQYF.

This clone occurred once. This rearrangement joins TRBV30 to TRBJ2-3, with 7 bases aligning to TRBD2. The V and J ends lost 2 bases and 2 bases, in that order; junction bases with no gene match: 7. Germline V CDR1 and CDR2: GTSNPN, SVGIG (reference sequence). The CDR3 contains 15 residues. In DNA form, the CDR3 reads TGTGCCTGGAGTTTGGCGGGAGCATTCACAGATACGCAGTATTTT. This translates into CAWSLAGAFTDTQYF.

This chain connects TRBV7-6 to TRBJ1-5; D not certain. Trimming stripped 5 bases from V and 6 bases from J, with 17 bases between. There are 15 residues in the CDR3. Germline CDR1 reads SGHVS; CDR2 reads FNYEAQ. The CDR3 bases are TGTGCCAGCAGCCTCACCGGTCGGCTTTCTCAGCCCCAGCATTTT. Translation gives CASSLTGRLSQPQHF.

The genes are TRBV28 and TRBJ1-2; a possible D gene is TRBD1 (5 bases). CDR1 is MDHEN, CDR2 SYDVKM, per germline. This CDR3 region has 13 residues. V lost 6 bases to trimming and J lost 2 bases, with 10 bases between them. The CDR3 loop is CASRERGNYGYTF. The CDR3 nucleotides read TGTGCCAGCAGGGAGCGGGGGAACTATGGCTACACCTTC.

The chain is built from TRBV6-1 and TRBJ2-3; no reliable D call. The germline V and J ends were trimmed by 7 bases and 3 bases, with 2 bases remaining between them. Germline CDR1 is MNHNS and CDR2 is SASEGT. There are 10 residues in the CDR3. The CDR3: CASNTDTQYF. CDR3 nucleotide sequence: TGTGCCAGCAATACAGATACGCAGTATTTT.

The V and J genes are TRBV27 and TRBJ2-1; 9 bases fit TRBD1. This CDR3 has 15 amino acids. Trimming cost V 4 bases and J 3 bases; bases outside gene matches: 4. Germline values: CDR1 MNHEY, CDR2 SMNVEV (reference sequence). CDR3 protein: CASSYTGGFYNEQFF. In DNA, the CDR3 is TGTGCCAGCAGTTATACAGGGGGCTTCTACAATGAGCAGTTCTTC.

This chain links TRBV19 with TRBJ2-7; D remains unclear. V gave up 4 bases and J gave up 1 base, with 8 bases separating them. CDR3 length equals 13 residues. Germline CDR1 LNHDA, CDR2 SQIVND (reference sequence). DNA of the CDR3: TGTGCCAGTAGTACCTCGAATTCCTACGAGCAGTACTTC. Its translation: CASSTSNSYEQYF.